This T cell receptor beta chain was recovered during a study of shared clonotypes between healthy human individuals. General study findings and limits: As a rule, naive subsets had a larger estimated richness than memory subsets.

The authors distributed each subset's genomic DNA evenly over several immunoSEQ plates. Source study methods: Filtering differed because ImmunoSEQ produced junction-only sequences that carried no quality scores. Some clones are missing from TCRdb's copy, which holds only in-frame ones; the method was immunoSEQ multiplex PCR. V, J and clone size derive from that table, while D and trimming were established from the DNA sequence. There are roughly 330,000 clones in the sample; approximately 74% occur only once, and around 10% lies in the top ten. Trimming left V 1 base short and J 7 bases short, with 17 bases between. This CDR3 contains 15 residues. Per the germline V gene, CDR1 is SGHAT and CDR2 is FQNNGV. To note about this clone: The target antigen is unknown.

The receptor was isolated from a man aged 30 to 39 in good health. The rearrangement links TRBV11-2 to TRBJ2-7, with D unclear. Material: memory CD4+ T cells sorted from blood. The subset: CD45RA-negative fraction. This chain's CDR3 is CASSLGWRIPIEQYF. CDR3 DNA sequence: TGTGCCAGCAGCTTAGGTTGGCGGATCCCCATAGAGCAGTACTTC.